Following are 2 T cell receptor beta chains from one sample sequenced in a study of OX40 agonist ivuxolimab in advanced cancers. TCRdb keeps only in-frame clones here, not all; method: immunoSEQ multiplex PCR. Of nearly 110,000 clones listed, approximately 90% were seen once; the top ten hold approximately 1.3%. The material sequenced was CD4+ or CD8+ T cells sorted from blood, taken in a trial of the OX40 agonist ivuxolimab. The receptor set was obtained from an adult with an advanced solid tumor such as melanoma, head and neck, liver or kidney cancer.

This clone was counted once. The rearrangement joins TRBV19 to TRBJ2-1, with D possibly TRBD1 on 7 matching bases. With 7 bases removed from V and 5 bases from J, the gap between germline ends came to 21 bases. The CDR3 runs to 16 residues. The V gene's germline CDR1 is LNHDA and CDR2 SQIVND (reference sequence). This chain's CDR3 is CASKTQEGARDNEQFF. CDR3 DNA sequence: TGTGCCAGTAAAACCCAGGAGGGGGCTAGGGACAATGAGCAGTTCTTC.

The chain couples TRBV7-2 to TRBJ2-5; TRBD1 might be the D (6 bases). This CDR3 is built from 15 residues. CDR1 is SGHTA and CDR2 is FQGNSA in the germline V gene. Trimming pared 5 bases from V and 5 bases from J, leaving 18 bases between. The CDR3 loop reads CASSTSTGSYETQYF. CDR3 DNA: TGTGCCAGCAGCACAAGTACAGGGTCTTACGAGACCCAGTACTTC.